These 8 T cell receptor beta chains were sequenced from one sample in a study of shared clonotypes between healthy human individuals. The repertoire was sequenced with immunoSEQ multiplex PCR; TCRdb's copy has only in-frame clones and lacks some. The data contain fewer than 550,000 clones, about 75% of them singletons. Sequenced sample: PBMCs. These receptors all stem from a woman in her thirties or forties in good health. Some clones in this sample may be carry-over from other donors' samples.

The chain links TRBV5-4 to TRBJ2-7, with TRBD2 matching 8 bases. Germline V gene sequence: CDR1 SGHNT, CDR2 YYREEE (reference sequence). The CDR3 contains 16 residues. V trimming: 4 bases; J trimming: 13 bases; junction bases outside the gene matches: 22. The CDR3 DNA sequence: TGTGCCAGCAGCCCCCGGGGGGGAGGGCCCTCCCGCCCCCCTTACTTC. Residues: CASSPRGGGPSRPPYF.

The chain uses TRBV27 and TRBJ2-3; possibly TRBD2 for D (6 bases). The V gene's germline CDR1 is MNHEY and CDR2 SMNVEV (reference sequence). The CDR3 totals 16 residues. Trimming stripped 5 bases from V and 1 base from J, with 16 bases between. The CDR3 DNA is TGTGCCAGCAGTAACGGCGAGGGACTCCGCACAGATACGCAGTATTTT. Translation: CASSNGEGLRTDTQYF.

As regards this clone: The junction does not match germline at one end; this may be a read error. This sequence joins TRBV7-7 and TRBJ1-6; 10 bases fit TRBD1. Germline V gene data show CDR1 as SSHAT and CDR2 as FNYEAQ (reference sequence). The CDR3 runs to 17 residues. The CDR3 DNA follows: TGTGCTAGCAGCTTAATCCCGGGACAGGGGTACAATTCACCCCTCCACTTT. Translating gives CASSLIPGQGYNSPLHF. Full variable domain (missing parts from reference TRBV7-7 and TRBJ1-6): GAGVSQSPRYKVTKRGQDVTLRCDPISSHATLYWYQQALGQGPEFLTYFNYEAQPDKSGLPSDRFSAERPEGSISTLTIQRTEQRDSAMYRCASSLIPGQGYNSPLHFGNGTRLTVT.

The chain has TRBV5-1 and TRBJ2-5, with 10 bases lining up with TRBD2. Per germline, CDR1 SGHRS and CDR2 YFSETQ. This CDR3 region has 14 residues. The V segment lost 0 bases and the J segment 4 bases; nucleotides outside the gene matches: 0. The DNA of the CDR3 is TGCGCCAGCAGCTTGGGACTAGCGGGAGAGACCCAGTACTTC. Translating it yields CASSLGLAGETQYF.

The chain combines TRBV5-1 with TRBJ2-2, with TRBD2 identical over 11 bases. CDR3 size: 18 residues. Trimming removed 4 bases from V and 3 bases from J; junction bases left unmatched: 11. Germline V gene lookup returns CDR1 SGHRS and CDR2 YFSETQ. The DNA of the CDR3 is TGCGCCAGCAGCGAACGCCTAGCGGGAGGAATATACACCGGGGAGCTGTTTTTT. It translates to CASSERLAGGIYTGELFF.

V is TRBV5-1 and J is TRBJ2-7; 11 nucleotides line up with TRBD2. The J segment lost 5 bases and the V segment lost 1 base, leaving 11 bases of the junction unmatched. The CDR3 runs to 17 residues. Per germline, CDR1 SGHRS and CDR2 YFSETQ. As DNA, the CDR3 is TGCGCCAGCAGCTTGTTTCGGCTTAGCGGGAGGGCCCACGAGCAGTACTTC. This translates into CASSLFRLSGRAHEQYF.

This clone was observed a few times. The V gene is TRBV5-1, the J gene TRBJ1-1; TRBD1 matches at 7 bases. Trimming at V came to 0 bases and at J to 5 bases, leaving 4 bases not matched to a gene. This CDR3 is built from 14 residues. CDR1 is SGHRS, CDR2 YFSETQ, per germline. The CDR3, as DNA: TGCGCCAGCAGCTTGGCCAGGGGGAGTACTGAAGCTTTCTTT. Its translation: CASSLARGSTEAFF.

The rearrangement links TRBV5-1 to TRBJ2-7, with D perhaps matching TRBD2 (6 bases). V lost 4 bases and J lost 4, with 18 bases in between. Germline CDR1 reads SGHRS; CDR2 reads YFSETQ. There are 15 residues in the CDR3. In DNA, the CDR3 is TGCGCCAGCAGCACCGACGGGGGAGGTGCGTACGAGCAGTACTTC. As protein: CASSTDGGGAYEQYF.